Following are 16 T cell receptor beta chains from one sample sequenced in a study of blood T cells in healthy people across ages. A second PCR of 7 to 11 cycles used a sample-barcoded 5' primer and a J-beta primer mix. TCRdb re-analysed the 5' RACE reads in MiXCR, keeping a single row per CDR3 protein. The top ten clones hold 15% to 17% of a sample with approximately 700,000 distinct CDR3 sequences, approximately 29% of them seen once. Sequenced: blood. These receptors came from a woman older than 75 in good health.

This clonotype was detected ten times or more. The chain carries TRBV5-8 and TRBJ2-1; 7 bases fit TRBD2. The CDR3 runs 14 residues. CDR1 and CDR2 from the germline V gene are SGHTS and YDEGEE. V lost 3 bases to trimming and J lost 7 bases; unmatched junction nucleotides: 7. The CDR3 sequence is CASSWEGQRNEQFF. CDR3 in DNA: TGTGCCAGCAGCTGGGAGGGCCAAAGGAATGAGCAGTTCTTC.

This clonotype has a count of ten or more. The rearrangement uses TRBV28 and TRBJ2-7, with a tentative D call TRBD1 (5 bases). Germline CDR1 MDHEN, CDR2 SYDVKM. The CDR3 spans 17 residues. V was clipped by 5 bases and J by 1 base, with 21 bases between them. The CDR3 DNA reads as TGTGCCAGCAGTCCGCCCCGTAGGACACCGAGATCCTACGAGCAGTACTTC. It is translated as CASSPPRRTPRSYEQYF.

The table lists this clonotype with many counts. A clone one base away is much larger, so this may be a read error. The chain uses TRBV12-3 or TRBV12-4 and TRBJ2-1, with a possible D match to TRBD1 (5 bases). The tail of the sequence fits TRBJ2-7 better, so the J call may be wrong. CDR3 length equals 14 residues. The chain's CDR3 is CASKQGSSYNEQYF. CDR3 bases: TGTGCCAGCAAGCAGGGTTCATCCTACAATGAGCAGTACTTC.

J is TRBJ1-1 and V is TRBV28, with D perhaps TRBD1 (6 bases). CDR3 length equals 15 residues. In germline, CDR1 is MDHEN, CDR2 SYDVKM. Trimming took off 7 bases at V and 1 base at J, with 16 bases between the two ends. CDR3 nucleotide sequence: TGTGCCAGCAATGGGGACATTCATTCGAACACTGAAGCTTTCTTT. Its translation: CASNGDIHSNTEAFF.

This clonotype was picked up many times. The chain employs TRBV7-2 and TRBJ2-7; TRBD1 matches 7 bases. V lost 6 bases, J lost 3 bases, and 11 bases stayed unmatched. CDR1 SGHTA and CDR2 FQGNSA come from the germline V gene. The CDR3 length is 15 residues. The CDR3 region has the DNA TGTGCCAGCAGTTCGTCGGTAGGGGACAGCTACGAGCAGTACTTC. It is translated as CASSSSVGDSYEQYF.

Comments on this clonotype: This clone may be a read error of a much larger clone one base away. The V gene is TRBV7-2, the J gene TRBJ1-2, with D unresolved. Germline V CDR1 and CDR2: SGHTA, FQGNSA. V dropped 4 bases and J dropped 5 bases, with 17 bases sitting between them. This CDR3 spans 15 amino acids. Here the CDR3 DNA reads TGTGCCAGCAGCTCCTCCGGGCGACACCAATATGGCTACACCTTC. Translation gives CASSSSGRHQYGYTF.

This CDR3 reads CSVDRVLPSVHITDTQYF. The CDR3 nucleotides are TGCAGTGTGGACAGGGTCCTCCCTAGCGTCCACATCACAGATACGCAGTATTTT. The gene calls are TRBV20-1 and TRBJ2-3; 8 bases line up with TRBD1. Per the germline V gene, CDR1 is DFQATT and CDR2 is SNEGSKA (reference sequence). The V segment lost 7 bases and the J segment 2 bases; nucleotides outside the gene matches: 20. This CDR3 has 18 residues.

This clonotype was seen many times. The chain couples TRBV28 to TRBJ1-1; TRBD1 is a possible D gene (6 bases). Per the germline V gene, CDR1 is MDHEN and CDR2 is SYDVKM. This CDR3 region has 13 residues. V was pared by 6 bases and J by 0 bases, with 8 bases between. Here the CDR3 reads CASRDSMNTEAFF. CDR3 DNA sequence: TGTGCCAGCAGGGACAGCATGAACACTGAAGCTTTCTTT. Full variable domain (remainder filled in from reference TRBV28 and TRBJ1-1): DVKVTQSSRYLVKRTGEKVFLECVQDMDHENMFWYRQDPGLGLRLIYFSYDVKMKEKGDIPEGYSVSREKKERFSLILESASTNQTSMYLCASRDSMNTEAFFGQGTRLTVV.

This clonotype turned up a few times. The chain is built from TRBV30 and TRBJ2-7; the D gene is possibly TRBD1 (5 bases). Germline lookup yields CDR1 GTSNPN and CDR2 SVGIG (reference sequence). V was pared by 5 bases and J by 2 bases, with 13 bases between. The CDR3 runs to 13 residues. This chain's CDR3 is CAWRLGVAYEQYF. DNA of the CDR3: TGTGCCTGGCGGTTAGGGGTGGCCTACGAGCAGTACTTC.

This clonotype was seen at least ten times. V usage is TRBV6-5 and J usage is TRBJ2-5; weak D call: TRBD1 (6 bases). The CDR3 sequence is 17 residues long. Trimming pared 0 bases from V and 5 bases from J, leaving 19 bases between. Germline CDR1 is MNHEY and CDR2 is SVGAGI. CDR3: CASSYSSGQGFPETQYF. The CDR3 region has the DNA TGTGCCAGCAGTTACTCGTCGGGACAAGGGTTTCCGGAGACCCAGTACTTC.

V gene TRBV12-3 or TRBV12-4 combines with J gene TRBJ2-5; maybe TRBD2 (5 bases). Trimming cost V 4 bases and J 5 bases, with 17 bases left between them. The CDR3 contains 15 residues. CDR3 loop: CASSSRTAGRETQYF. In DNA form, the CDR3 reads TGTGCCAGCAGTTCCCGGACCGCGGGCCGTGAGACCCAGTACTTC.

The table lists this clonotype with a few counts. This chain links TRBV12-5 with TRBJ1-5; 9 nucleotides agree with TRBD1. Germline lookup yields CDR1 LGHNT and CDR2 FRNRAP. The ends lost 0 bases at V and 9 bases at J; junction bases unmatched: 9. The CDR3 contains 16 residues. The CDR3 nucleotides are TGTGCTAGTGGTTTGGTTACCGGGACAGGGACCCCGCCCCAGCATTTT. Translation: CASGLVTGTGTPPQHF. The variable domain in full, with the rest retrieved from reference TRBV12-5 and TRBJ1-5, is DARVTQTPRHKVTEMGQEVTMRCQPILGHNTVFWYRQTMMQGLELLAYFRNRAPLDDSGMPKDRFSAEMPDATLATLKIQPSEPRDSAVYFCASGLVTGTGTPPQHFGDGTRLSIL.

V gene TRBV7-9 combines with J gene TRBJ2-1; 11 bases agree with TRBD2. Germline CDR1 and CDR2: SEHNR and FQNEAQ (reference sequence). CDR3 size: 16 residues. V was pared by 5 bases and J by 3 bases, with 6 bases of the junction left unmatched. The CDR3 DNA sequence: TGTGCCAGCAGCCCCAGGACTAGCGGGCACTACAATGAGCAGTTCTTC. This codes for CASSPRTSGHYNEQFF.

On this clonotype itself: Being one base from a much bigger clone, this may be a read error. This chain links TRBV30 with TRBJ1-2, with a tentative D call TRBD1 (5 bases). The CDR3 runs 14 residues. Germline CDR1 is GTSNPN and CDR2 is SVGIG (reference sequence). Trimming left V 1 base short and J 0 bases short, with 9 bases between. Here the CDR3 DNA reads TGTGCCTGGAGTGGGGGGGAAACTAACTATGGCTACACCTTC. Protein: CAWSGGETNYGYTF. Supplemented by reference TRBV30 and TRBJ1-2, the full variable domain reads SQTIHQWPATLVQPVGSPLSLECTVEGTSNPNLYWYRQAAGRGLQLLFYSVGIGQISSEVPQNLSASRPQDRQFILSSKKLLLSDSGFYLCAWSGGETNYGYTFGSGTRLTVV.

This clonotype was detected ten times or more. This sequence joins TRBV7-2 and TRBJ1-4, with 8 bases lining up with TRBD1. The CDR3 has 15 residues. Germline trimming cut 1 base from V and 5 bases from J; bases unmatched to any gene: 3. Per germline, CDR1 SGHTA and CDR2 FQGNSA. The chain's CDR3 is CASSLGQGANEKLFF. The DNA of the CDR3 is TGTGCCAGCAGCTTAGGTCAGGGGGCCAATGAAAAACTGTTTTTT. Using reference TRBV7-2 and TRBJ1-4 for the parts outside the CDR3, the full variable domain is GAGVSQSPSNKVTEKGKDVELRCDPISGHTALYWYRQSLGQGLEFLIYFQGNSAPDKSGLPSDRFSAERTGGSVSTLTIQRTQQEDSAVYLCASSLGQGANEKLFFGSGTQLSVL.

This clonotype was detected a few times. The V and J genes are TRBV19 and TRBJ2-7; D uncertain. The germline V gene encodes CDR1 LNHDA and CDR2 SQIVND (reference sequence). V lost 5 bases, J lost 0 bases, and 17 bases lay in between. The CDR3 runs 16 residues. CDR3 residues: CASSSRLGRLSYEQYF. The DNA of the CDR3 is TGTGCCAGTAGTTCCCGACTTGGACGGCTCTCCTACGAGCAGTACTTC.